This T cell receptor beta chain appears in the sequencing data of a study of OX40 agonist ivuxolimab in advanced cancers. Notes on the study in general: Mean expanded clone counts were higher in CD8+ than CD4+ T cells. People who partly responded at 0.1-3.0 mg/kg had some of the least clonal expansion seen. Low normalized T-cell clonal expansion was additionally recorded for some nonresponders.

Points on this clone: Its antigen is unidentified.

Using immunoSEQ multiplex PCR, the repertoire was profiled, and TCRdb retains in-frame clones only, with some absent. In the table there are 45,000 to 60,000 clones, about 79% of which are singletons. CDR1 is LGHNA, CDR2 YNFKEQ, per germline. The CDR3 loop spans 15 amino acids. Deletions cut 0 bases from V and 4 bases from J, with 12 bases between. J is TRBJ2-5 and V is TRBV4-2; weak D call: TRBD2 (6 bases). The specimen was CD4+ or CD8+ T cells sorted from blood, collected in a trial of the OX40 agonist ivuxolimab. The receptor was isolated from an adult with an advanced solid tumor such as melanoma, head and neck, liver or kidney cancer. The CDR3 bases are TGTGCCAGCAGCCAAGACTGGGCTAGCGCAGAGACCCAGTACTTC. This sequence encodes CASSQDWASAETQYF.